The present TCR beta chain was sequenced within a study of EBV T-cell therapy then PD-1 blockade in nasopharyngeal carcinoma. This CDR3 has 14 amino acids. J gave up 4 bases and V 3 bases, and 3 bases lay outside the gene matches. Germline-derived CDR1 and CDR2 are MGHDK and SYGVNS. In regard to this clone: What it binds is unknown.

Treatment in this sample: AdE1-LMPpoly-expanded autologous EBV-specific T-cell therapy followed by anti-PD-1 nivolumab. Clones were read by immunoSEQ multiplex PCR, and TCRdb kept only the in-frame ones, dropping some. The sample consists of around 19,000 clones, over 80% of them appearing once. The sequenced sample was CD8+ T cells from blood, obtained at day 0 from a patient whose treatment included autologous EBV-specific T cells and nivolumab. This chain joins TRBV25-1 and TRBJ1-2; TRBD1 aligns across 9 bases. This clonotype was obtained from a man aged 35-49 years with nasopharyngeal carcinoma. Here the CDR3 reads CASSEGQGVYGYTF. CDR3 sequence (DNA): TGTGCCAGCAGTGAGGGACAGGGAGTCTATGGCTACACCTTC.